This TCR beta chain was captured by sequencing in a study of CD8 T cells in ankylosing spondylitis. TCRdb called the 5' RACE reads again in MiXCR, with one record for every CDR3 protein. The data contain some 130,000 distinct CDR3 sequences, 6% to 8.5% of them singletons. From germline, CDR1 is SGHRS and CDR2 YFSETQ. The CDR3 has 13 residues. With 9 bases removed from V and 4 bases from J, the gap between germline ends came to 15 bases. This clonotype was observed many times. Sequencing used blood, either unsorted or a sorted T cell fraction (not recorded which). The chain carries TRBV5-1 and TRBJ2-3, with no clear D. This receptor was obtained from a female donor with ankylosing spondylitis or in good health (not recorded which). Here the CDR3 DNA reads TGCGCCACGGGCCCCGCGGACCCAGATACGCAGTATTTT. This gives the protein CATGPADPDTQYF.